Shown below are 25 T cell receptor beta chains from a single sample sequenced in a study of cytomegalovirus exposure and HLA in healthy donors (dated by TCRdb to 2017 to 2019). Libraries were built with the immunoSEQ multiplex PCR assay. The multiplex PCR relied on a mix of 60 forward primers for TCR Vbeta segments and 13 reverse primers for TCR Jbeta segments. In TCRdb, the immuneACCESS table is reduced to in-frame sequences with V and J assigned. These tables do not hold every clone; where another copy was compared, an unresolved V gene accounts for under half, and the others remain unexplained. For this sample there are about 120,000 clones; 70% appear just once. Jointly, the top ten make up roughly 10% of the sample. Sequenced sample: PBMCs. The receptors stem from a man aged 25 to 45 in good health and CMV-seropositive.

This clone occurred once. The V gene is TRBV27, the J gene TRBJ2-7; D is ambiguous. V was trimmed by 3 bases and J by 6 bases, leaving 15 bases between them. The CDR3 extends over 14 amino acids. Germline V gene lookup returns CDR1 MNHEY and CDR2 SMNVEV (reference sequence). The CDR3 DNA reads as TGTGCCAGCAGTTTCATTGACCGAAGGAGCGAGCAGTACTTC. It specifies CASSFIDRRSEQYF.

V gene TRBV21-1 combines with J gene TRBJ1-4; the table names TRBD1, a call not compared with the DNA. TRBV21-1 is marked as a pseudogene. The length of the CDR3 is 15 residues. In nucleotides, the CDR3 is TGTGCCAGCAGCAAAACCCGTTCTAGGGGGAAAAAACTGTTTTTT. Translation gives CASSKTRSRGKKLFF.

The chain carries TRBV4-1 and TRBJ2-3; the match to TRBD2 covers 8 bases. After removal of 6 bases from V and 2 bases from J, the junction contained 10 bases not matched to a gene. The CDR3 sequence is 16 residues long. Germline V gene sequence: CDR1 MGHRA, CDR2 YSYEKL. The CDR3 region has the DNA TGCGCCAGCAGTCTCACGGGGGGGCGCATCACAGATACGCAGTATTTT. This gives the protein CASSLTGGRITDTQYF.

The rearrangement uses TRBV2 and TRBJ1-1, with 7 bases matching TRBD1. This CDR3 has 13 residues. Germline V gene lookup returns CDR1 SNHLY and CDR2 FYNNEI. The V and J ends lost 8 bases and 1 base, in that order; junction bases with no gene match: 4. The CDR3 DNA reads TGTGCCAGCCACGGGACAGCGAACACTGAAGCTTTCTTT. The encoded protein is CASHGTANTEAFF.

The chain uses TRBV10-3 and TRBJ2-1; 7 nucleotides agree with TRBD1. Trimming cost V 8 bases and J 4 bases; bases outside gene matches: 14. This CDR3 comprises 16 residues. The germline V gene encodes CDR1 ENHRY and CDR2 SYGVKD. The CDR3 here is CAIGPTRGGDYNEQFF. The CDR3 DNA sequence: TGTGCCATCGGTCCCACGAGAGGGGGCGATTACAATGAGCAGTTCTTC.

V usage is TRBV28 and J usage is TRBJ1-6; possibly TRBD1 for D (5 bases). The germline V gene encodes CDR1 MDHEN and CDR2 SYDVKM. The CDR3 sequence is 18 residues long. V shed 5 bases and J shed 0 bases, with 17 bases lying between them. The DNA for the CDR3 is TGTGCCAGCAGTGCACTCGACAAGGGGTTCTCCTATAATTCACCCCTCCACTTT. Amino acid sequence: CASSALDKGFSYNSPLHF.

V and J are TRBV2 and TRBJ1-1; D is uncertain. CDR1 is SNHLY and CDR2 is FYNNEI in the germline V gene. Trimming removed 3 bases from V and 7 bases from J, with 9 bases in between. The length of the CDR3 is 12 residues. The DNA of the CDR3 is TGTGCCAGCAGTGAGCGCCGAAATGAAGCTTTCTTT. Encoded protein: CASSERRNEAFF.

V gene TRBV29-1 combines with J gene TRBJ2-3, with 10 bases aligning to TRBD2. Germline V gene lookup returns CDR1 SQVTM and CDR2 ANQGSEA. Trimming cost V 0 bases and J 6 bases; bases outside gene matches: 9. CDR3 length: 16 amino acids. The CDR3 region is CSVEDTLAGTSDTQYF. The CDR3 region has the DNA TGCAGCGTTGAAGATACACTAGCGGGGACCTCCGATACGCAGTATTTT.

The CDR3 reads CASSFPGNQPQHF. For the CDR3, the DNA is TGTGCCAGCAGCTTTCCAGGTAATCAGCCCCAGCATTTT. This chain links TRBV7-2 with TRBJ1-5; no reliable D call. CDR3 length equals 13 residues. The germline CDR1 and CDR2 sequences are SGHTA and FQGNSA. V lost 3 bases and J lost 4, with 7 bases in between.

This clone appeared once. The chain links TRBV14 to TRBJ1-2, with a weak D call TRBD1 (5 bases). This CDR3 region has 15 residues. The ends were cut back, 5 bases at V and 2 bases at J, with 15 bases in the middle. Germline assignment: CDR1 SGHDN and CDR2 FVKESK. The chain's CDR3 is CASSMRGGLNYGYTF. CDR3 coding DNA: TGTGCCAGCAGCATGCGGGGGGGACTAAACTATGGCTACACCTTC.

The chain couples TRBV7-2 to TRBJ1-4; D might be TRBD1 (5 bases). Germline V lookup: CDR1 SGHTA, CDR2 FQGNSA. This CDR3 comprises 17 residues. The germline V and J ends were trimmed by 5 bases and 8 bases, with 24 bases remaining between them. This CDR3 reads CASSLRGGGIGREKLFF. The DNA for the CDR3 is TGTGCCAGCAGCCTACGGGGGGGAGGGATCGGGAGGGAAAAACTGTTTTTT.

The chain couples TRBV7-3 to TRBJ2-2; tentative D call: TRBD1 (5 bases). This CDR3 region has 13 residues. CDR1 and CDR2 from the germline V gene are SGHTA and FQGTGA. Trimming removed 8 bases at V and 6 bases at J, with 13 bases between. CDR3: CASARTLAGELFF. DNA of the CDR3: TGTGCCAGCGCCCGGACACTCGCCGGGGAGCTGTTTTTT.

The V call is TRBV5-1, the J call TRBJ2-3; no clear D gene. The V gene lost 5 bases and the J gene lost 1 base, with 11 bases spanning the gap. The germline V gene has CDR1 SGHRS and CDR2 YFSETQ. This CDR3 has 14 residues. The CDR3 bases are TGCGCCAGCAGTTCCTTGGGCGGCACAGATACGCAGTATTTT. Its protein product is CASSSLGGTDTQYF. The whole variable domain, filled in from reference TRBV5-1 and TRBJ2-3, reads KAGVTQTPRYLIKTRGQQVTLSCSPISGHRSVSWYQQTPGQGLQFLFEYFSETQRNKGNFPGRFSGRQFSNSRSEMNVSTLELGDSALYLCASSSLGGTDTQYFGPGTRLTVL.

The rearrangement links TRBV6-1 to TRBJ1-4; D perhaps matches TRBD1 (5 bases). CDR1 and CDR2 from the germline V gene are MNHNS and SASEGT. This CDR3 spans 15 amino acids. Trimming removed 10 bases at V and 2 bases at J, with 17 bases between. The CDR3 DNA reads as TGTGCCACTAAGGGGCGGGGCTCGACTAATGAAAAACTGTTTTTT. Encoded protein: CATKGRGSTNEKLFF.

Only a few counts were recorded for this clone. The chain has TRBV27 and TRBJ2-3; D is unresolved. This CDR3 region has 14 residues. The V end was cut by 2 bases, the J end by 2 bases, with 8 bases between. Germline V gene data show CDR1 as MNHEY and CDR2 as SMNVEV (reference sequence). This chain's CDR3 is CASSLTFLTDTQYF. The CDR3 DNA sequence: TGTGCCAGCAGTTTAACTTTTCTCACAGATACGCAGTATTTT.

The chain recombines TRBV6-5 with TRBJ1-2, with a weak D call TRBD1 (5 bases). Germline-derived CDR1 and CDR2 are MNHEY and SVGAGI. The length of the CDR3 is 13 residues. Trimming stripped 7 bases from V and 7 bases from J, with 16 bases between. The CDR3 nucleotides read TGTGCCAGCACCCAGGGCCCCAGCCTTGGCTACACCTTC. It specifies CASTQGPSLGYTF.

The chain couples TRBV6-6 to TRBJ1-1; TRBD1 matches at 7 bases. In germline, CDR1 is MNHNY, CDR2 SVGAGI (reference sequence). The CDR3 is 14 amino acids. J lost 0 bases, V lost 11 bases, and 9 bases had no gene match. CDR3 residues: CAGWDSDMNTEAFF. The CDR3, as DNA: TGTGCCGGCTGGGACAGCGATATGAACACTGAAGCTTTCTTT.

The V gene is TRBV6-5, the J gene TRBJ2-7; 7 bases are shared with TRBD2. CDR3 length equals 13 residues. Unmatched junction bases numbered 5, after V lost 2 bases and J lost 7 bases. Looked up from germline, CDR1 is MNHEY and CDR2 is SVGAGI. CDR3 sequence: CASSYRQGGEQYF. The CDR3 DNA reads as TGTGCCAGCAGTTACCGGCAGGGAGGGGAGCAGTACTTC.

This clone was seen a single time. The J gene is TRBJ2-7, the V gene TRBV21-1; the table's D call, TRBD2, was not checked against the DNA. TRBV21-1 is a known pseudogene. CDR3 size: 16 residues. The CDR3 protein is CASSSREGEGSYEQYV. The CDR3 region has the DNA TGTGCCAGCAGCTCAAGGGAGGGGGAGGGCTCCTACGAGCAGTACGTC.

The chain joins TRBV7-2 to TRBJ1-2; tentatively, D is TRBD1 (5 bases). V was cut by 2 bases and J by 3 bases, with 19 bases left in between. The CDR3 spans 17 residues. Germline CDR1 SGHTA, CDR2 FQGNSA. The CDR3: CASSLKKGRVGYYGYTF. The CDR3, as DNA: TGTGCCAGCAGCTTAAAAAAGGGGAGGGTCGGCTACTATGGCTACACCTTC.

This chain joins TRBV2 and TRBJ1-5; 7 bases match TRBD1. Germline-derived CDR1 and CDR2 are SNHLY and FYNNEI. The ends lost 3 bases at V and 0 bases at J; junction bases unmatched: 8. This CDR3 is built from 17 residues. CDR3 region: CASSERTGLYSNQPQHF. The CDR3 nucleotides are TGTGCCAGCAGTGAGAGGACAGGTCTCTATAGCAATCAGCCCCAGCATTTT.

The chain has TRBV27 and TRBJ1-1; D remains ambiguous. The germline V gene encodes CDR1 MNHEY and CDR2 SMNVEV (reference sequence). The CDR3 totals 12 residues. Trimming shortened V by 6 bases and J by 3 bases, and 8 bases separated the two germline ends. In DNA form, the CDR3 reads TGTGCCAGCAGGCTAGGAGACACTGAAGCTTTCTTT. Protein sequence: CASRLGDTEAFF.

The chain joins TRBV9 to TRBJ1-2; 7 bases align to TRBD1. The CDR3 covers 15 residues. The trim removed 3 bases at V and 4 bases at J, leaving 9 bases unmatched. Per the germline V gene, CDR1 is SGDLS and CDR2 is YYNGEE. The CDR3 is CASSARQGPSYGYTF. Here the CDR3 DNA reads TGTGCCAGCAGCGCTCGACAGGGCCCCTCCTATGGCTACACCTTC.

A word on this clone: Other DNA sequences in the same sample also yield this CDR3. This rearrangement joins TRBV27 to TRBJ2-7, with 13 bases that match TRBD2. The germline gives CDR1 MNHEY, CDR2 SMNVEV (reference sequence). The CDR3 length is 16 residues. V trimming: 9 bases; J trimming: 6 bases; junction bases outside the gene matches: 14. CDR3 coding DNA: TGTGCCAGTATTGTACTAGCGGGAGGGTCTGAGCTCGAGCAGTACGTC. Amino acids: CASIVLAGGSELEQYV.

Only a few counts were recorded for this clone. The genes are TRBV5-6 and TRBJ2-7; D perhaps matches TRBD2 (5 bases). V was clipped by 0 bases and J by 5 bases, with 9 bases between them. Germline loops: CDR1 SGHDT, CDR2 YYEEEE. The CDR3 loop spans 13 amino acids. The CDR3 nucleotides are TGTGCCAGCAGCTTGGAAAACGGGAACGAGCAGTACGTC. Protein sequence: CASSLENGNEQYV.